This T cell receptor (beta chain) was documented in a study of blood T cell repertoires in COVID-19. In the study overall: Samples taken during acute and convalescent COVID-19 were collected in the United States, Italy and Spain.

Authors' methods: Nucleated cell counts were estimated from reference gene primer amplification. Clones were read by immunoSEQ multiplex PCR, and TCRdb kept only the in-frame ones, dropping some. Clonal size and the V and J genes are those of that table, whereas D and trimming came from the DNA. The sample holds about 330,000 clones, 89% seen once. This CDR3 has 15 amino acids. Germline-derived CDR1 and CDR2 are LNHDA and SQIVND (reference sequence). Losses at the gene ends were 3 bases for V and 7 bases for J; bases not matched to a gene: 10. The chain uses TRBV19 and TRBJ2-7; the match to TRBD1 covers 9 bases. Source material: peripheral blood. This receptor was obtained from a young man who had recovered from COVID-19. The CDR3 DNA follows: TGTGCCAGTAGTATGGTTTGGACAGGGGTGGAAGAGCAGTACTTC. Encoded protein: CASSMVWTGVEEQYF.